The following is a T cell receptor beta chain sequence with its context. The entry originates in a study of blood T cell repertoires in COVID-19. About the study: From the United States, Italy and Spain came samples of acute and convalescent COVID-19. The cDNA or gDNA used as material had been derived from T cells, B-cell-depleted T cells, or PBMCs.

CDR3 length: 15 amino acids. The V gene's germline CDR1 is SGHRS and CDR2 YFSETQ. The V gene lost 7 bases and the J gene lost 1 base, with 17 bases spanning the gap. In the original workflow: Amplification of reference gene primers was used by the study to estimate nucleated cell counts. Sequencing used immunoSEQ multiplex PCR; TCRdb keeps in-frame clones, though not all of them. For V, J and clone size, that table is used; D and trimming come from the DNA. The sample has roughly 100,000 clones, 65% to 75% seen once. Specimen: peripheral blood. This TCR came from an older man with acute or convalescent COVID-19. The chain employs TRBV5-1 and TRBJ1-1, with D tentatively TRBD1 (5 bases). CDR3: CASSEAGDGNTEAFF. CDR3 in DNA: TGCGCCAGCTCCGAAGCGGGGGACGGGAACACTGAAGCTTTCTTT.